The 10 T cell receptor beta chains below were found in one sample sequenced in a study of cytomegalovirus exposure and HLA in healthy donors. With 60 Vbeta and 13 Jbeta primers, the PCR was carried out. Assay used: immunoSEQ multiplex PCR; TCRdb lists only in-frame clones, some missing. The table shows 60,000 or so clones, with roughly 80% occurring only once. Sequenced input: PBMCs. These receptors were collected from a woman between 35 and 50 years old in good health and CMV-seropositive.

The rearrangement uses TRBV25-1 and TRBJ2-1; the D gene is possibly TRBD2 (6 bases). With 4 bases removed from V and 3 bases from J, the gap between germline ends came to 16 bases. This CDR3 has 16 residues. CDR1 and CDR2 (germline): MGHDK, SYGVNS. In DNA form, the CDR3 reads TGTGCCAGCAGTGCCATCGGAGGGGACCGCTACAATGAGCAGTTCTTC. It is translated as CASSAIGGDRYNEQFF.

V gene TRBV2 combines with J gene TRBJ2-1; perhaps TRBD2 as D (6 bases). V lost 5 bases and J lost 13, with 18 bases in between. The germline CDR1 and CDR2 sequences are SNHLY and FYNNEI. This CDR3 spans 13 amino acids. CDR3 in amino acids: CASSLRDFMRQFF. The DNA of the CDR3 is TGTGCCAGCAGTCTCCGGGACTTCATGAGACAGTTCTTC.

The CDR3 region is CASSADYTEAFF. CDR3 nucleotides: TGTGCCAGCAGTGCAGATTACACTGAAGCTTTCTTT. The chain joins TRBV27 to TRBJ1-1; unclear D gene. The CDR3 runs to 12 residues. Per the germline V gene, CDR1 is MNHEY and CDR2 is SMNVEV (reference sequence). V gave up 5 bases and J gave up 3 bases, with 7 bases separating them.

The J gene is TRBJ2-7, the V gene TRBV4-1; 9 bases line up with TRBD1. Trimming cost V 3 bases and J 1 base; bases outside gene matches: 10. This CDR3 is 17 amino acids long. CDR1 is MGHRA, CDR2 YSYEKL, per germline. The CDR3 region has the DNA TGCGCCAGCAGCCATGCCACAAGACAGGGGGTTTCCTACGAGCAGTACTTC. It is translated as CASSHATRQGVSYEQYF.

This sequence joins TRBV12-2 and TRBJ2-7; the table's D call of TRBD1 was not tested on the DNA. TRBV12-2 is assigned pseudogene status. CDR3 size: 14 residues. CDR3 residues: CASRLAVNTYEQYF. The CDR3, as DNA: TGTGCAAGTCGCTTAGCCGTCAACACCTACGAGCAGTACTTC.

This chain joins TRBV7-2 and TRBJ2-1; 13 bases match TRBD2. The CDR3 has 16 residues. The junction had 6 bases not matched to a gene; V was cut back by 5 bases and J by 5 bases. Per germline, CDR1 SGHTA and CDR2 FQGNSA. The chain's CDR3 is CASSGQLAGGNNEQFF. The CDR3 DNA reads TGTGCCAGCAGCGGTCAACTAGCGGGGGGGAACAATGAGCAGTTCTTC.

The CDR3 is CASSVDHRGRGDTQYF. The CDR3 DNA reads TGTGCCAGCAGCGTAGACCACAGGGGGCGGGGAGATACGCAGTATTTT. The chain uses TRBV9 and TRBJ2-3; 9 bases match TRBD1. Trimming at V came to 0 bases and at J to 5 bases, leaving 7 bases not matched to a gene. The CDR3 is 16 amino acids. In germline, CDR1 is SGDLS, CDR2 YYNGEE.

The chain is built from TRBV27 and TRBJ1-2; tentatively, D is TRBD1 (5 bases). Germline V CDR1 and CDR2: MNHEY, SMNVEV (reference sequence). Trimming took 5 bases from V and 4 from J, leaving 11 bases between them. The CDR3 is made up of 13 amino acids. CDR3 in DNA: TGTGCCAGCAGTGGGGGGGTTCTCTATGGCTACACCTTC. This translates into CASSGGVLYGYTF.

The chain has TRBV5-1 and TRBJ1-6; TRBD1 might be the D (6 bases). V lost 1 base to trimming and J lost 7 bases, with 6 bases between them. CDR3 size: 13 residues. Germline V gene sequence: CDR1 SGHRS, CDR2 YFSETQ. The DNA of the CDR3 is TGCGCCAGCAGCTTGACAGGGAATTCACCCCTCCACTTT. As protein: CASSLTGNSPLHF.

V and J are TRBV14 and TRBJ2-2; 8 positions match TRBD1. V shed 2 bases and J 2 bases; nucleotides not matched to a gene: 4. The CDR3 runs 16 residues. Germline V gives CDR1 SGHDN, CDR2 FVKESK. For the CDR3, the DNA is TGTGCCAGCAGCCAAAGGACAGGGCAAAACACCGGGGAGCTGTTTTTT. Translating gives CASSQRTGQNTGELFF. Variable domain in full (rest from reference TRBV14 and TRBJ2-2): EAGVTQFPSHSVIEKGQTVTLRCDPISGHDNLYWYRRVMGKEIKFLLHFVKESKQDESGMPNNRFLAERTGGTYSTLKVQPAELEDSGVYFCASSQRTGQNTGELFFGEGSRLTVL.